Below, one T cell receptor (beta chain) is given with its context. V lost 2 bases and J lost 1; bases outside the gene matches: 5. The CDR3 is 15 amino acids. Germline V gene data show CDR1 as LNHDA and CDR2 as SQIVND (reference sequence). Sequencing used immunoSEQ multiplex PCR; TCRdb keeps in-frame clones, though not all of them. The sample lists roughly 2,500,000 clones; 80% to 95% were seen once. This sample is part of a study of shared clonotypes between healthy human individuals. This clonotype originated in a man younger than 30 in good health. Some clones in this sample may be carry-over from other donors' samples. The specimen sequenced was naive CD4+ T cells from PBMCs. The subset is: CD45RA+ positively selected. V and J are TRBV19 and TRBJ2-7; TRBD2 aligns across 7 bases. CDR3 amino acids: CASSITSAGSYEQYF. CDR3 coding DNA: TGTGCCAGTAGTATAACTAGCGCGGGATCCTACGAGCAGTACTTC.